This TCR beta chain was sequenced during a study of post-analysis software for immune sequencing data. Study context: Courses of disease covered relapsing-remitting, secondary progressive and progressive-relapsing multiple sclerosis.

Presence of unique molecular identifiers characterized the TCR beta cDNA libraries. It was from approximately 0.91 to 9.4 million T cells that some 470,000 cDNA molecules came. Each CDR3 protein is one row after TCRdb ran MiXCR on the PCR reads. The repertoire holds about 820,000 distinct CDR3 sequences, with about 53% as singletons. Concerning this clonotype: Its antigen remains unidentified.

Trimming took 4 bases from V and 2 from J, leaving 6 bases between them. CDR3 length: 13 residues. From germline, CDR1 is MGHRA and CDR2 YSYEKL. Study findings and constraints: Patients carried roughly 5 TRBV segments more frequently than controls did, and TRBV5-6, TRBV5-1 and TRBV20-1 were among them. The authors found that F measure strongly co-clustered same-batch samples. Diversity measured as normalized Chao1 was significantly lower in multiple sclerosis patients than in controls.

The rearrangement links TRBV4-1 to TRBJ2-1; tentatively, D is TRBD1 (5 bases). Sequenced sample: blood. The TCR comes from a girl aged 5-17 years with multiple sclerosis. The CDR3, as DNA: TGCGCCAGCAGCCCGGACACCTACAATGAGCAGTTCTTC. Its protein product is CASSPDTYNEQFF.